This T cell receptor (beta chain) was profiled in a study of T cell changes during pregnancy in multiple sclerosis. Deletions cut 4 bases from V and 2 bases from J, with 14 bases between. From germline, CDR1 is SGHVS and CDR2 FNYEAQ. This CDR3 is built from 15 residues. Method: immunoSEQ multiplex PCR; TCRdb's copy keeps in-frame clones and lacks some. The sample lists about 89,000 clones, just over 90% occurring once. Specimen: peripheral blood, collected after pregnancy. This clonotype was obtained from a female donor in good health, enrolled as a control in a pregnancy study. J is TRBJ1-1 and V is TRBV7-6; weak D call: TRBD1 (6 bases). The CDR3 is CASSSQQGPNTEAFF. The CDR3, as DNA: TGTGCCAGCAGCTCGCAACAGGGACCCAACACTGAAGCTTTCTTT. The entire variable domain, with the rest obtained from reference TRBV7-6 and TRBJ1-1, is as follows: GAGVSQSPRYKVTKRGQDVALRCDPISGHVSLYWYRQALGQGPEFLTYFNYEAQQDKSGLPNDRFSAERPEGSISTLTIQRTEQRDSAMYRCASSSQQGPNTEAFFGQGTRLTVV.